A single sample gave rise to the 3 T cell receptor beta chains below, sequenced in a study of molecular identifiers for immune sequencing clone quantification. One entry per CDR3 protein results from TCRdb running MiXCR on the PCR reads. The data show about 65,000 distinct CDR3 sequences, with about a fifth seen just once and about 1.6% held by the top ten. The sample consisted of naive CD8+ T cells from blood, with Jurkat cell RNA spiked in. Subset meaning: FACS-sorted CD8+CD4-CCR7+CD45RA+ naive T cells. These TCRs come from a human donor in good health. Some libraries in this study had Jurkat cell RNA spiked in.

On this clonotype itself: This clone may be a read error of a much larger clone one base away. This sequence joins TRBV4-1 and TRBJ2-7; no firm D call. The CDR3 has 14 residues. CDR1 is MGHRA and CDR2 is YSYEKL in the germline V gene. In DNA, the CDR3 is TGCGTCAGCAGCCAAGATGACCTCAGCGCAGTGGCACACTTC. Translation: CVSSQDDLSAVAHF.

This clonotype turned up a few times. The chain couples TRBV28 to TRBJ2-3; TRBD2 matches at 7 bases. From germline, CDR1 is MDHEN and CDR2 SYDVKM. Unmatched junction bases numbered 3, after V lost 2 bases and J lost 4 bases. The CDR3 sequence is 14 residues long. The CDR3 DNA reads TGTGCCAGCAGTTTAGGGGGGGGGGCAGATACGCAGTATTTT. The encoded protein is CASSLGGGADTQYF.

This clonotype was observed many times. This sequence joins TRBV19 and TRBJ1-1; D gene unclear. Germline CDR1 is LNHDA and CDR2 is SQIVND (reference sequence). The CDR3 has 12 residues. Trimming took 8 bases from V and 1 from J, leaving 8 bases between them. The CDR3 sequence is CASGYRNTEAFF. CDR3 bases: TGTGCCAGTGGTTACAGGAACACTGAAGCTTTCTTT.